What follows describes a single TCR beta chain. What it recognizes is unknown. The sample originates from a study of cytomegalovirus exposure and HLA in healthy donors. Study conclusions and caveats: The only immune exposure information that was available was CMV serostatus.

Trimming pared 0 bases from V and 4 bases from J, leaving 10 bases between. The V gene's germline CDR1 is SGHNT and CDR2 YYREEE (reference sequence). This CDR3 has 14 residues. The primer mix had 60 Vbeta and 13 Jbeta primers. Libraries were prepared by immunoSEQ multiplex PCR; TCRdb keeps only in-frame clonotypes and omits some of them. The sample records 170,000 or so clones, roughly 78% being singletons. The specimen sequenced was PBMCs. The TCR was taken from a woman between 50 and 59 years old in good health and CMV-seropositive. The V and J genes are TRBV5-4 and TRBJ1-1; D not resolved. The CDR3 DNA follows: TGTGCCAGCAGCTTGGGAAACCGGGGCACTGAAGCTTTCTTT. Its protein is CASSLGNRGTEAFF.